These T cell receptor beta chains were read from a single sample in a study of blood T cell repertoires in COVID-19. Sequenced by immunoSEQ multiplex PCR; TCRdb stores in-frame clones only, minus some. Of around 160,000 clones listed, approximately 80% are singletons. Sequenced input: peripheral blood. The receptors originated from a man aged 55 to 69 with active or convalescent COVID-19. Both conserved end residues are part of each CDR3. Each record gives: clone size, D gene, V gene, CDR3 length, J gene, CDR3 DNA, CDR3 protein. A D gene is named only where the DNA matches it firmly. Rows may omit the clone size; those that give it use once, few, many or a size class.

size: NA
D: TRBD1
V: TRBV29-1
length: 13
J: TRBJ2-4
DNA: TGCAGCGGTGGACAGGGGGCTCCGGGAGTTCAGTACTTC
CDR3: CSGGQGAPGVQYF

size: once
D: TRBD1
V: TRBV9
length: 14
J: TRBJ1-2
DNA: TGTGCCAGCAGCGTCGGGAGAGGGGGCAGTGGCTACACCTTC
CDR3: CASSVGRGGSGYTF

size: few
D: TRBD1
V: TRBV10-3
length: 14
J: TRBJ2-3
DNA: TGTGCCATCACCCCCGGGACAGCGTCAGATACGCAGTATTTT
CDR3: CAITPGTASDTQYF

size: NA
D: TRBD2
V: TRBV7-2
length: 15
J: TRBJ2-4
DNA: TGTGCCAGCAGCTGGACTAGCGGGAGGGGCGACATTCAGTACTTC
CDR3: CASSWTSGRGDIQYF

size: NA
D: NA
V: TRBV9
length: 13
J: TRBJ1-1
DNA: TGTGCCAGCAGCGTTACATCTAACACTGAAGCTTTCTTT
CDR3: CASSVTSNTEAFF

size: NA
D: TRBD1
V: TRBV6-5
length: 15
J: TRBJ2-7
DNA: TGTGCCAGCAGTTCCCCACAGACAGGGATCAGCGAGCAGTACTTC
CDR3: CASSSPQTGISEQYF

size: NA
D: NA
V: TRBV5-1
length: 15
J: TRBJ1-6
DNA: TGCGCCAGCAGCTTGGCGGGCAGGGAAGAATCACCCCTCCACTTT
CDR3: CASSLAGREESPLHF

size: NA
D: NA
V: TRBV5-1
length: 13
J: TRBJ2-2
DNA: TGCGCCAGCCAGGGTCGGGACACCGGGGAGCTGTTTTTT
CDR3: CASQGRDTGELFF

size: NA
D: NA
V: TRBV20-1
length: 11
J: TRBJ2-3
DNA: TGCAGTGCTATTTCCTCGGATACGCAGTATTTT
CDR3: CSAISSDTQYF

size: few
D: TRBD1
V: TRBV19
length: 14
J: TRBJ1-4
DNA: TGTGCCAGTAGGGGGACAGCAACTAATGAAAAACTGTTTTTT
CDR3: CASRGTATNEKLFF

size: NA
D: NA
V: TRBV5-1
length: 17
J: TRBJ2-7
DNA: TGCGCCAGCAGCTCCTCCACGGATTCATCTAGCCCCTACGAGCAGTACTTC
CDR3: CASSSSTDSSSPYEQYF

size: NA
D: TRBD1
V: TRBV9
length: 15
J: TRBJ1-4
DNA: TGTGCCAGCAGCGTAAGCGAGACAGGGGCTGAAAAACTGTTTTTT
CDR3: CASSVSETGAEKLFF

size: NA
D: NA
V: TRBV10-3
length: 13
J: TRBJ2-3
DNA: TGTGCCATCAGGGAGGACTTGGGAGATACGCAGTATTTT
CDR3: CAIREDLGDTQYF

size: NA
D: TRBD1
V: TRBV3-1/TRBV3-2
length: 12
J: TRBJ2-2
DNA: TGTGCCAGCAGCCGACAGGGTGGGGAGCTGTTTTTT
CDR3: CASSRQGGELFF

size: NA
D: TRBD2
V: TRBV3-1/TRBV3-2
length: 16
J: TRBJ2-3
DNA: TGTGCCAGCAGCCTCCGACTAGCGGGAGCAACAGATACGCAGTATTTT
CDR3: CASSLRLAGATDTQYF

size: NA
D: TRBD1
V: TRBV5-4
length: 16
J: TRBJ2-7
DNA: TGTGCCAGCAGCTCGGGGCCGGGACAGAGCTCCTACGAGCAGTACTTC
CDR3: CASSSGPGQSSYEQYF

size: NA
D: NA
V: TRBV6-6
length: 11
J: TRBJ2-5
DNA: TGTGCCAGCAGTTACGAGGAGACCCAGTACTTC
CDR3: CASSYEETQYF

size: NA
D: NA
V: TRBV19
length: 14
J: TRBJ2-7
DNA: TGTGCCAGTAGTATCAGCGGGCCCACCTACGAGCAGTACTTC
CDR3: CASSISGPTYEQYF

size: NA
D: TRBD2
V: TRBV19
length: 14
J: TRBJ2-1
DNA: TGTGCCAGTAGGGTAGCGGGAGGCAGGAATGAGCAGTTCTTC
CDR3: CASRVAGGRNEQFF

size: few
D: TRBD2
V: TRBV5-1
length: 17
J: TRBJ2-1
DNA: TGCGCCAGCAGTCGGCCCGCACTAGCGGGATATTACAATGAGCAGTTCTTC
CDR3: CASSRPALAGYYNEQFF

size: NA
D: TRBD1
V: TRBV10-3
length: 16
J: TRBJ1-1
DNA: TGTGCCATCAGTGAGCCCCATGGGACAGGGAATTCTGAAGCTTTCTTT
CDR3: CAISEPHGTGNSEAFF

size: NA
D: TRBD1
V: TRBV28
length: 14
J: TRBJ1-2
DNA: TGTGCCAGCAGTTACCGGGACAGGGTGCGGGGCTACACCTTC
CDR3: CASSYRDRVRGYTF

size: NA
D: NA
V: TRBV9
length: 12
J: TRBJ1-2
DNA: TGTGCCAGCAGCAGGGAGGGCTATGGCTACACCTTC
CDR3: CASSREGYGYTF

size: NA
D: NA
V: TRBV5-5
length: 14
J: TRBJ1-1
DNA: TGTGCCAGCAGTTTATTGGCGGGGGACACTGAAGCTTTCTTT
CDR3: CASSLLAGDTEAFF

size: NA
D: NA
V: TRBV18
length: 14
J: TRBJ2-2
DNA: TGTGCCAGCTCACCATCAGGGAACACCGGGGAGCTGTTTTTT
CDR3: CASSPSGNTGELFF

size: NA
D: TRBD1
V: TRBV28
length: 15
J: TRBJ1-2
DNA: TGTGCCAGCAGTTTAAGAGGCAGGGGGCAGAGAGGCTACACCTTC
CDR3: CASSLRGRGQRGYTF

size: NA
D: NA
V: TRBV7-2
length: 17
J: TRBJ1-3
DNA: TGTGCCAGCAGCTTAGTGTCAGGGACTTCCTCTGGAAACACCATATATTTT
CDR3: CASSLVSGTSSGNTIYF

size: NA
D: NA
V: TRBV28
length: 15
J: TRBJ1-6
DNA: TGTGCCAGCAGTTTAGGCGGCAGCATAAATTCACCCCTCCACTTT
CDR3: CASSLGGSINSPLHF

size: NA
D: NA
V: TRBV27
length: 13
J: TRBJ2-5
DNA: TGTGCCAGCAGTCCTTGGGGGCGAGGGGCCCAGTACTTC
CDR3: CASSPWGRGAQYF

size: NA
D: TRBD1
V: TRBV2
length: 16
J: TRBJ2-1
DNA: TGTGCCAGCACACTCCTCGGGGGACAGGGATTCAATGAGCAGTTCTTC
CDR3: CASTLLGGQGFNEQFF

size: NA
D: NA
V: TRBV4-3
length: 15
J: TRBJ1-4
DNA: TGCGCCAGCAGCCAAGATTTGACAGTATTAGGAAAACTGTTTTTT
CDR3: CASSQDLTVLGKLFF

size: NA
D: NA
V: TRBV15
length: 16
J: TRBJ1-6
DNA: TGTGCCACCAGCAGAGATAAACCTGCTAATAATTCACCCCTCCACTTT
CDR3: CATSRDKPANNSPLHF

size: NA
D: TRBD1
V: TRBV11-2
length: 15
J: TRBJ1-1
DNA: TGTGCCAGCAGCCCCCAGGGACAGGCGAACACTGAAGCTTTCTTT
CDR3: CASSPQGQANTEAFF

size: NA
D: TRBD1
V: TRBV5-1
length: 14
J: TRBJ2-5
DNA: TGCGCCAGCAGCAGAGGGACAGGGCCCGAGACCCAGTACTTC
CDR3: CASSRGTGPETQYF

size: NA
D: NA
V: TRBV4-3
length: 13
J: TRBJ1-1
DNA: TGCGCCAGCAGCCAAGATACGGGGTCTGAAGCTTTCTTT
CDR3: CASSQDTGSEAFF

size: NA
D: TRBD1
V: TRBV10-1
length: 17
J: TRBJ1-5
DNA: TGCGCCAGCAGTGAGCCGAGGGACAGGGAATGGGATCAGCCCCAGCATTTT
CDR3: CASSEPRDREWDQPQHF

size: NA
D: NA
V: TRBV30
length: 12
J: TRBJ2-7
DNA: TGTGCCTGGAGTCTACAGGGCTACGAGCAGTACTTC
CDR3: CAWSLQGYEQYF

size: once
D: TRBD2
V: TRBV6-5
length: 13
J: TRBJ2-5
DNA: TGTGCCAGCAGTTCCCCCGGGGGGGAGACCCAGTACTTC
CDR3: CASSSPGGETQYF

size: NA
D: TRBD2
V: TRBV19
length: 15
J: TRBJ2-7
DNA: TGTGCCAGTAGGGTCCCCCGGGAGGGCCGGAACGAGCAGTACTTC
CDR3: CASRVPREGRNEQYF

size: NA
D: TRBD1
V: TRBV19
length: 14
J: TRBJ1-1
DNA: TGTGCCAGTAGTCCTGGGACAGGGCGCACTGAAGCTTTCTTT
CDR3: CASSPGTGRTEAFF

size: NA
D: TRBD1
V: TRBV27
length: 16
J: TRBJ2-2
DNA: TGTGCCAGCAGTTTAGGTGGGACAGGGCTGGCCGGGGAGCTGTTTTTT
CDR3: CASSLGGTGLAGELFF

size: NA
D: NA
V: TRBV25-1
length: 12
J: TRBJ1-4
DNA: TGTGCCAGCAGTCTGGTGCGCGAAAAACTGTTTTTT
CDR3: CASSLVREKLFF

size: NA
D: NA
V: TRBV5-5
length: 16
J: TRBJ1-1
DNA: TGTGCCAGCAGCTTGGGGGAGGGCAGCACGAACACTGAAGCTTTCTTT
CDR3: CASSLGEGSTNTEAFF

size: NA
D: NA
V: TRBV6-1
length: 15
J: TRBJ2-7
DNA: TGTGCCAGCAGTGAACTGATCGGTCTTGTCTACGAGCAGTACTTC
CDR3: CASSELIGLVYEQYF

size: NA
D: NA
V: TRBV6-5
length: 14
J: TRBJ2-5
DNA: TGTGCCAGCAGTCTCTTGGGGAGCGGAGAGACCCAGTACTTC
CDR3: CASSLLGSGETQYF

size: many
D: NA
V: TRBV3-1/TRBV3-2
length: 11
J: TRBJ1-1
DNA: TGTGCCAGCAGCCACGCGAGGAGCGCTTTCTTT
CDR3: CASSHARSAFF

size: NA
D: TRBD2
V: TRBV7-9
length: 14
J: TRBJ2-1
DNA: TGTGCCAGCAGCTTAGGGGCGGCTAGCGGTGAGCAGTTCTTC
CDR3: CASSLGAASGEQFF

size: NA
D: NA
V: TRBV6-5
length: 14
J: TRBJ1-1
DNA: TGTGCCAGCACCGACCTACAGGGCGCCTCTGAAGCTTTCTTT
CDR3: CASTDLQGASEAFF

size: NA
D: NA
V: TRBV30
length: 14
J: TRBJ2-1
DNA: TGTGCCTGGAGACCAGAGCGGCCCTACAATGAGCAGTTCTTC
CDR3: CAWRPERPYNEQFF

size: few
D: TRBD2
V: TRBV9
length: 17
J: TRBJ2-4
DNA: TGTGCCAGCAGCGTAGGAAGCGGGAGCCTGGCCAAAAACATTCAGTACTTC
CDR3: CASSVGSGSLAKNIQYF

size: NA
D: TRBD1
V: TRBV7-2
length: 15
J: TRBJ1-2
DNA: TGTGCCAGCAGCTTATCCCCTGACAGGGGCTATGGCTACACCTTC
CDR3: CASSLSPDRGYGYTF

size: NA
D: TRBD1
V: TRBV6-1
length: 16
J: TRBJ2-3
DNA: TGTGCCAGCAGTGCTCGGACAGGGGGCGAGGCAGATACGCAGTATTTT
CDR3: CASSARTGGEADTQYF

size: NA
D: TRBD2
V: TRBV4-1
length: 14
J: TRBJ2-1
DNA: TGCGCCAGCAGCCAAGATAGCGGGAGCCATGAGCAGTTCTTC
CDR3: CASSQDSGSHEQFF

size: NA
D: NA
V: TRBV5-1
length: 13
J: TRBJ2-5
DNA: TGCGCCAGCAGCTTTAGTCCTCGCGAGACCCAGTACTTC
CDR3: CASSFSPRETQYF

size: NA
D: TRBD1
V: TRBV24-1
length: 17
J: TRBJ2-2
DNA: TGTGCCACCAGTGACCCTGGACAGGGGCCAAACACCGGGGAGCTGTTTTTT
CDR3: CATSDPGQGPNTGELFF

size: NA
D: TRBD2
V: TRBV7-9
length: 16
J: TRBJ2-7
DNA: TGTGCCAGCAGCTTAGTAGCGGGACCCAACCTTGACGAGCAGTACTTC
CDR3: CASSLVAGPNLDEQYF

size: few
D: NA
V: TRBV6-2/TRBV6-3
length: 17
J: TRBJ1-1
DNA: TGTGCCAGCAGTTACTCGTATCGCCGGGTAATGAACACTGAAGCTTTCTTT
CDR3: CASSYSYRRVMNTEAFF

size: NA
D: NA
V: TRBV30
length: 13
J: TRBJ1-5
DNA: TGTGCCTGGAGTAAGGAGGAAAATCAGCCCCAGCATTTT
CDR3: CAWSKEENQPQHF